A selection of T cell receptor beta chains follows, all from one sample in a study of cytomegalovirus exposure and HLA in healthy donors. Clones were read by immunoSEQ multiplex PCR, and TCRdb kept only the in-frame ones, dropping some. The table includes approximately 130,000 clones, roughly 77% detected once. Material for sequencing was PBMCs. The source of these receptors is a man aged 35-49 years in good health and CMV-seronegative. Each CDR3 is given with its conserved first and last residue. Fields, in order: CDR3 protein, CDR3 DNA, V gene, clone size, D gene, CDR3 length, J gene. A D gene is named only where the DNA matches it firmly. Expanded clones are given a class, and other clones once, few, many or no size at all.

CASSLGRTGTEQYF | TGTGCCAGCAGTTTAGGGCGGACAGGGACCGAGCAGTACTTC | TRBV27 | - | TRBD1 | 14 | TRBJ2-7
CATKLLAGVGYNEQFF | TGTGCCACCAAACTCTTAGCGGGAGTGGGATACAATGAGCAGTTCTTC | TRBV5-6 | few | TRBD2 | 16 | TRBJ2-1
CASSKPDRSNGYTF | TGTGCCAGTAGTAAACCGGACAGGTCCAATGGCTACACCTTC | TRBV19 | few | TRBD1 | 14 | TRBJ1-2
CASSRTGTGEGYGYTF | TGTGCCAGCAGCCGGACCGGGACAGGGGAAGGATATGGCTACACCTTC | TRBV4-2 | - | TRBD1 | 16 | TRBJ1-2
CASSFRGAGTDTQYF | TGTGCCAGCAGCTTCCGGGGAGCGGGAACAGATACGCAGTATTTT | TRBV7-9 | - | TRBD2 | 15 | TRBJ2-3
CASSPGTGGAEQYF | TGCGCCAGCAGTCCCGGGACAGGGGGCGCCGAGCAGTACTTC | TRBV5-1 | - | TRBD1 | 14 | TRBJ2-7
CASSLREYGYTF | TGTGCCAGCAGCTTACGAGAATATGGCTACACCTTC | TRBV7-9 | - | - | 12 | TRBJ1-2
CASSPRAATSTDTQYF | TGTGCCAGCTCACCACGGGCAGCAACTAGCACAGATACGCAGTATTTT | TRBV18 | once | - | 16 | TRBJ2-3
CASSATGTEAFF | TGTGCCAGCAGTGCCACAGGGACTGAAGCTTTCTTT | TRBV28 | - | - | 12 | TRBJ1-1
CASSPRGGGVFF | TGTGCCAGCAGCCCCCGGGGAGGGGGGGTGTTTTTT | TRBV7-2 | - | - | 12 | TRBJ2-2
CASSHGQGIYEQFF | TGCGCCAGCAGCCATGGACAGGGGATTTATGAGCAGTTCTTC | TRBV4-3 | few | TRBD1 | 14 | TRBJ2-1
CSVGVRQGPSVGTEAFF | TGCAGCGTTGGGGTAAGACAGGGTCCGTCGGTGGGCACTGAAGCTTTCTTT | TRBV29-1 | - | TRBD1 | 17 | TRBJ1-1
CAWSRSSYNEQFF | TGTGCCTGGAGTAGGAGCTCCTACAATGAGCAGTTCTTC | TRBV30 | few | - | 13 | TRBJ2-1
CASSLAGRNFNYGYTF | TGTGCCAGCAGCCTAGCGGGCAGGAACTTTAACTATGGCTACACCTTC | TRBV7-9 | - | - | 16 | TRBJ1-2
CAISESRGTQYF | TGTGCCATCAGTGAGAGCCGCGGGACCCAGTACTTC | TRBV10-3 | - | - | 12 | TRBJ2-5
CSVNRGNYGYTF | TGCAGCGTGAATAGGGGTAACTATGGCTACACCTTC | TRBV29-1 | - | - | 12 | TRBJ1-2
CASSLAPLEDRGMGEQFF | TGCGCCAGCAGCTTGGCCCCGTTAGAGGACAGGGGCATGGGTGAGCAGTTCTTC | TRBV5-1 | once | TRBD1 | 18 | TRBJ2-1
CASSYSGQGAQPQHF | TGTGCCAGCAGTTACTCGGGGCAGGGGGCGCAGCCCCAGCATTTT | TRBV6-5 | - | TRBD1 | 15 | TRBJ1-5
CASSVSNGGKLFF | TGTGCCAGCAGCGTATCCAATGGCGGAAAACTGTTTTTT | TRBV9 | - | - | 13 | TRBJ1-4
CSAKRETQYF | TGCAGTGCTAAGAGAGAGACCCAGTACTTC | TRBV20-1 | - | - | 10 | TRBJ2-5
CASSPLGGEQYF | TGTGCCAGCTCACCCCTCGGGGGCGAGCAGTACTTC | TRBV18 | - | - | 12 | TRBJ2-7
CASTGSVAGNTIYF | TGTGCCAGCACCGGGTCCGTTGCCGGAAACACCATATATTTT | TRBV2 | - | - | 14 | TRBJ1-3
CASSLRGLAGEQFF | TGTGCCAGCAGCTTGCGCGGGCTAGCGGGGGAGCAGTTCTTC | TRBV5-5 | - | TRBD2 | 14 | TRBJ2-1
CASSTGTGGFGNEKLFF | TGTGCCAGCAGTACCGGGACAGGGGGCTTTGGTAATGAAAAACTGTTTTTT | TRBV28 | - | TRBD1 | 17 | TRBJ1-4
CASRRTGGTETQYF | TGTGCCAGTCGTCGGACAGGGGGTACAGAGACCCAGTACTTC | TRBV19 | few | TRBD1 | 14 | TRBJ2-5
CASSLGGGTQYF | TGTGCCAGCAGCCTGGGAGGGGGTACGCAGTATTTT | TRBV9 | - | - | 12 | TRBJ2-3
CASRDPGAGANGLTF | TGTGCCAGCAGGGATCCGGGAGCTGGGGCCAACGGCCTGACTTTC | TRBV2 | - | - | 15 | TRBJ2-6
CASSTGQGPFNEKLFF | TGTGCCAGTAGTACCGGACAGGGACCGTTTAATGAAAAACTGTTTTTT | TRBV19 | - | TRBD1 | 16 | TRBJ1-4
CASSARTGSYGYTF | TGTGCCAGCAGCGCTCGGACAGGAAGCTATGGCTACACCTTC | TRBV7-9 | - | TRBD1 | 14 | TRBJ1-2
CASSSLYGNTIYF | TGTGCCAGCAGTTCACTGTACGGAAACACCATATATTTT | TRBV27 | - | - | 13 | TRBJ1-3
CASSPGLGSQYF | TGTGCCAGCAGTCCAGGTTTGGGCAGTCAGTACTTC | TRBV25-1 | - | - | 12 | TRBJ2-4
CASSPRQFELFF | TGTGCCAGCTCACCAAGACAGTTCGAACTGTTTTTT | TRBV18 | - | - | 12 | TRBJ1-4
CASSPDTQYF | TGTGCCAGCAGCCCGGATACGCAGTATTTT | TRBV2 | - | - | 10 | TRBJ2-3
CASSPGQAYEQYF | TGCGCCAGCAGCCCAGGACAGGCCTACGAGCAGTACTTC | TRBV4-3 | - | TRBD1 | 13 | TRBJ2-7
CASSPITGGEAFF | TGTGCCAGCAGCCCGATAACGGGGGGTGAAGCTTTCTTT | TRBV11-2 | few | - | 13 | TRBJ1-1
CASSIPGMMETQYF | TGTGCCAGTAGTATCCCGGGGATGATGGAGACCCAGTACTTC | TRBV19 | - | - | 14 | TRBJ2-5
CASSLQVQETQYF | TGTGCCAGCAGCTTACAGGTCCAAGAGACCCAGTACTTC | TRBV7-3 | few | - | 13 | TRBJ2-5
CASTKAGTSGQETQYF | TGTGCCAGTACCAAAGCCGGGACTAGCGGCCAAGAGACCCAGTACTTC | TRBV19 | - | TRBD2 | 16 | TRBJ2-5
CASSGGYSGRYYEQYF | TGTGCCAGCAGTGGGGGGTACTCAGGAAGATACTACGAGCAGTACTTC | TRBV28 | - | - | 16 | TRBJ2-7
CAIGEFSTDTQYF | TGTGCCATTGGGGAGTTTAGCACAGATACGCAGTATTTT | TRBV10-3 | - | - | 13 | TRBJ2-3
CASSPAGTGNSGNTIYF | TGTGCCAGCTCACCGGCCGGGACAGGGAACTCTGGAAACACCATATATTTT | TRBV18 | few | TRBD1 | 17 | TRBJ1-3